This passage covers 19 T cell receptor beta chains from one sample sequenced in a study of technical replicates of blood from four donors (dated by TCRdb to 2016 to 2017). The library was produced with the immunoSEQ multiplex PCR assay. TCRdb re-hosts the immuneACCESS table, in-frame sequences only. Its copies lack some clones; in the studies checked, an unresolved V gene accounts for under half of them, and the cause for the rest is not known. In all, the sample holds around 84,000 clones, and approximately 97% of those were seen once. In total, the top ten clones hold more than 0.15% of the sample. Sequenced sample: T cells isolated from PBMCs. The receptor set was obtained from a human donor in good health.

The V gene is TRBV7-3, the J gene TRBJ2-1; TRBD2 agrees at 12 bases. Germline CDR1 is SGHTA and CDR2 is FQGTGA. The CDR3 covers 15 residues. The J segment lost 6 bases and the V segment lost 4 bases, leaving 4 bases of the junction unmatched. The CDR3: CASSSSGGASNEQFF. The CDR3 nucleotides are TGTGCCAGCAGCTCTAGCGGGGGGGCTTCCAATGAGCAGTTCTTC.

CDR3: CSGRNWRLSLGYGYTF. The CDR3 nucleotides read TGCAGCGGGCGGAATTGGCGACTGTCACTAGGCTATGGCTACACCTTC. V usage is TRBV29-1 and J usage is TRBJ1-2; D not certain. The CDR3 is 16 amino acids. Germline V lookup: CDR1 SQVTM, CDR2 ANQGSEA. With 7 bases removed from V and 4 bases from J, the gap between germline ends came to 25 bases. Full variable domain (remainder filled in from reference TRBV29-1 and TRBJ1-2): SAVISQKPSRDICQRGTSLTIQCQVDSQVTMMFWYRQQPGQSLTLIATANQGSEATYESGFVIDKFPISRPNLTFSTLTVSNMSPEDSSIYLCSGRNWRLSLGYGYTFGSGTRLTVV.

The chain employs TRBV28 and TRBJ2-1; tentatively, D is TRBD2 (5 bases). The ends were cut back, 6 bases at V and 10 bases at J, with 16 bases in the middle. The CDR3 is made up of 13 amino acids. The V gene's germline CDR1 is MDHEN and CDR2 SYDVKM. The CDR3 region is CASRRGWTAEQFF. CDR3 bases: TGTGCCAGCAGGAGAGGCTGGACTGCGGAGCAGTTCTTC.

This chain joins TRBV11-2 and TRBJ2-5; D is possibly TRBD1 (5 bases). Between the trimmed V and J ends, which lost 5 bases and 5 bases, there was a span of 9 bases. CDR1 is SGHAT and CDR2 is FQNNGV in the germline V gene. The CDR3 is 12 amino acids. CDR3 sequence reads: CASSRQGETQYF. CDR3 DNA: TGTGCCAGCAGCCGTCAGGGCGAGACCCAGTACTTC.

CDR3 nucleotide sequence: TGTGCCAGCTCACTTGGACAGCTCAATGAGCAGTTCTTC. As protein: CASSLGQLNEQFF. The chain joins TRBV18 to TRBJ2-1, with a possible D match to TRBD1 (6 bases). CDR1 and CDR2 (germline): KGHSH, LQKENI. The CDR3 runs to 13 residues. V was trimmed by 4 bases and J by 6 bases, leaving 10 bases between them.

The rearrangement joins TRBV4-1 to TRBJ2-3; D gene uncertain. Germline CDR1 is MGHRA and CDR2 is YSYEKL. The CDR3 consists of 13 residues. V was cut by 4 bases and J by 3 bases, with 8 bases left in between. CDR3 amino acids: CASSPFTTDTQYF. The CDR3, as DNA: TGCGCCAGCAGCCCGTTTACTACAGATACGCAGTATTTT.

V usage is TRBV14 and J usage is TRBJ2-1, with 12 bases lining up with TRBD2. The germline CDR1 and CDR2 sequences are SGHDN and FVKESK. V was pared by 4 bases and J by 6 bases, with 4 bases of the junction left unmatched. This CDR3 is 15 amino acids long. In nucleotides, the CDR3 is TGTGCCAGCAGCCCCCTAGCGGGAGGGGGCAATGAGCAGTTCTTC. This sequence encodes CASSPLAGGGNEQFF.

This chain links TRBV5-5 with TRBJ2-5; 7 nucleotides align to TRBD1. In germline, CDR1 is SGHKS, CDR2 YYEKEE (reference sequence). Germline trimming cut 5 bases from V and 3 bases from J; bases unmatched to any gene: 4. The CDR3 runs 13 residues. The CDR3, as DNA: TGTGCCAGCAGGACGACAGGGAAAGAGACCCAGTACTTC. The encoded protein is CASRTTGKETQYF.

V and J are TRBV5-4 and TRBJ2-5, with a weak D call TRBD2 (6 bases). V was shortened by 2 bases and J by 0 bases, with 11 bases between the two germline ends. The CDR3 contains 15 residues. Germline CDR1 reads SGHNT; CDR2 reads YYREEE (reference sequence). The CDR3 DNA follows: TGTGCCAGCAGCTTCCCTAGCGTACACCAAGAGACCCAGTACTTC. It codes for CASSFPSVHQETQYF. Looking up the rest from reference TRBV5-4 and TRBJ2-5 gives the full variable domain: ETGVTQSPTHLIKTRGQQVTLRCSSQSGHNTVSWYQQALGQGPQFIFQYYREEENGRGNFPPRFSGLQFPNYSSELNVNALELDDSALYLCASSFPSVHQETQYFGPGTRLLVL.

The J gene is TRBJ1-2, the V gene TRBV6-1; maybe TRBD1 (6 bases). The germline V gene encodes CDR1 MNHNS and CDR2 SASEGT. The CDR3 is 12 amino acids. Deletions cut 7 bases from V and 9 bases from J, with 15 bases between. CDR3 sequence reads: CASILGGVRYTF. The CDR3 bases are TGTGCCAGCATCCTAGGGGGGGTTCGCTACACCTTC.

V and J are TRBV28 and TRBJ2-5; maybe TRBD2 (5 bases). The V end was cut by 3 bases, the J end by 0 bases, with 11 bases between. Germline V CDR1 and CDR2: MDHEN, SYDVKM. The CDR3 extends over 15 amino acids. The CDR3 here is CASSFPAANQETQYF. The CDR3 DNA reads as TGTGCCAGCAGTTTCCCAGCGGCAAACCAAGAGACCCAGTACTTC.

J is TRBJ1-1 and V is TRBV5-1, with D maybe TRBD1 (5 bases). CDR3 length: 14 residues. Trimming pared 0 bases from V and 4 bases from J, leaving 10 bases between. Germline CDR1 reads SGHRS; CDR2 reads YFSETQ. The CDR3 coding sequence is TGCGCCAGCAGCTTGGTTAGGGGAAGCACTGAAGCTTTCTTT. Amino acid sequence: CASSLVRGSTEAFF. Using reference TRBV5-1 and TRBJ1-1 for the parts outside the CDR3, the full variable domain is KAGVTQTPRYLIKTRGQQVTLSCSPISGHRSVSWYQQTPGQGLQFLFEYFSETQRNKGNFPGRFSGRQFSNSRSEMNVSTLELGDSALYLCASSLVRGSTEAFFGQGTRLTVV.

The chain couples TRBV29-1 to TRBJ1-2; 10 nucleotides agree with TRBD1. The germline gives CDR1 SQVTM, CDR2 ANQGSEA. The CDR3 contains 12 residues. V shed 5 bases, J shed 5 bases, and the junction held 2 bases outside the gene matches. The CDR3 coding sequence is TGCAGCGTTAGGACAGGGGGATATGGCTACACCTTC. It translates to CSVRTGGYGYTF.

This rearrangement joins TRBV28 to TRBJ2-5, with 9 bases aligning to TRBD2. The trim removed 6 bases at V and 4 bases at J, leaving 12 bases unmatched. The CDR3 is 16 residues long. Looked up from germline, CDR1 is MDHEN and CDR2 is SYDVKM. The CDR3 loop is CASREPKLAGAETQYF. The CDR3, as DNA: TGTGCCAGCAGGGAGCCTAAATTAGCGGGAGCAGAGACCCAGTACTTC.

This rearrangement joins TRBV6-5 to TRBJ2-1; 7 nucleotides align to TRBD2. This CDR3 comprises 16 residues. Losses at the gene ends were 0 bases for V and 9 bases for J; bases not matched to a gene: 11. CDR1 is MNHEY, CDR2 SVGAGI, per germline. The CDR3 DNA sequence: TGTGCCAGCAGTTACTCGGTGGGAGGGGCAGCAGGTGAGCAGTTCTTC. Encoded protein: CASSYSVGGAAGEQFF.

V usage is TRBV7-9 and J usage is TRBJ2-7; 7 bases are a match to TRBD2. J lost 6 bases, V lost 4 bases, and 3 bases had no gene match. The CDR3 totals 12 residues. Germline CDR1 is SEHNR and CDR2 is FQNEAQ (reference sequence). In DNA, the CDR3 is TGTGCCAGCAGCTCGGGACTATCCGAGCAGTACTTC. Translating it yields CASSSGLSEQYF.

This rearrangement joins TRBV4-1 to TRBJ2-2, with 9 nucleotides matching TRBD2. The CDR3 has 16 amino acids. Germline CDR1 reads MGHRA; CDR2 reads YSYEKL. The trim removed 4 bases at V and 7 bases at J, leaving 10 bases unmatched. CDR3 region: CASSRNSGSFHGELFF. In DNA, the CDR3 is TGCGCCAGCAGCCGGAATAGCGGGAGCTTTCACGGGGAGCTGTTTTTT.

The rearrangement links TRBV18 to TRBJ1-1; D might be TRBD1 (5 bases). This CDR3 contains 14 residues. V was clipped by 4 bases and J by 2 bases, with 11 bases between them. Germline loops: CDR1 KGHSH, CDR2 LQKENI. In DNA form, the CDR3 reads TGTGCCAGCTCACGGACGGGGGGTAACACTGAAGCTTTCTTT. The encoded protein is CASSRTGGNTEAFF.

The chain combines TRBV7-9 with TRBJ1-1, with unresolved D. Germline V gene sequence: CDR1 SEHNR, CDR2 FQNEAQ (reference sequence). With 6 bases removed from V and 2 bases from J, the gap between germline ends came to 22 bases. The CDR3 is made up of 17 amino acids. The CDR3 loop is CASRPSGSAIINTEAFF. DNA for the CDR3: TGTGCCAGCAGACCTAGTGGGTCCGCAATTATTAACACTGAAGCTTTCTTT.